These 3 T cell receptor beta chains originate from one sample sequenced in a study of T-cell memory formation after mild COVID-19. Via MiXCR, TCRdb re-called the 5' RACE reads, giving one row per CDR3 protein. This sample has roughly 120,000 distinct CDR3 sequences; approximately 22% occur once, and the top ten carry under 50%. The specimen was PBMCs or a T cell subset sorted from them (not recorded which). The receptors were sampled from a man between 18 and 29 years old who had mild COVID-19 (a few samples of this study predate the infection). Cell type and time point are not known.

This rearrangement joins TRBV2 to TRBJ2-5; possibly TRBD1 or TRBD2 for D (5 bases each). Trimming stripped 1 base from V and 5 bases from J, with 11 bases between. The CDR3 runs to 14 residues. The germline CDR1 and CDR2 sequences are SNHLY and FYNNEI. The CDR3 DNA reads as TGTGCCAGCAGTGAAGTGGGGGTAGGGGAGACCCAGTACTTC. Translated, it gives CASSEVGVGETQYF.

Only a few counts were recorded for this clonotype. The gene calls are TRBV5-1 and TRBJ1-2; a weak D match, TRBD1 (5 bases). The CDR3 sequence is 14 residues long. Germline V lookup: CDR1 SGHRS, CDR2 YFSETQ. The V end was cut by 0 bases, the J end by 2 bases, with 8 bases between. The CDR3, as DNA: TGCGCCAGCAGCTTGGGCTGGGGGAACTATGGCTACACCTTC. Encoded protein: CASSLGWGNYGYTF. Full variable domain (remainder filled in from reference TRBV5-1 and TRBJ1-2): KAGVTQTPRYLIKTRGQQVTLSCSPISGHRSVSWYQQTPGQGLQFLFEYFSETQRNKGNFPGRFSGRQFSNSRSEMNVSTLELGDSALYLCASSLGWGNYGYTFGSGTRLTVV.

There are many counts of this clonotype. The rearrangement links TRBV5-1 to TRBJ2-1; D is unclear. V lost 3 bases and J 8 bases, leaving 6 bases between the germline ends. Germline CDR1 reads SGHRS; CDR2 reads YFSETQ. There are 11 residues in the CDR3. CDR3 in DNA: TGCGCCAGCAGCTACTCCGATGAGCAGTTCTTC. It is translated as CASSYSDEQFF.